A single sample gave rise to the 7 T cell receptor beta chains below, sequenced in a study of T cell changes during pregnancy in multiple sclerosis. Profiling relied on immunoSEQ multiplex PCR, and the TCRdb table lists in-frame clones only, not all of them. Of just over 35,000 clones in the sample, about 92% were seen once. The sequencing here drew on CD4+ T cells from peripheral blood mononuclear cells, taken in the first trimester of pregnancy. These receptors originate from a female donor with multiple sclerosis, enrolled in a pregnancy study.

The chain is built from TRBV15 and TRBJ2-3; 9 nucleotides align to TRBD1. V trimming: 3 bases; J trimming: 0 bases; junction bases outside the gene matches: 7. The CDR3 spans 17 residues. The V gene's germline CDR1 is LNHNV and CDR2 YYDKDF (reference sequence). The CDR3 region is CATSRIPGQGSTDTQYF. The CDR3 coding sequence is TGTGCCACCAGCAGGATACCAGGACAGGGGAGCACAGATACGCAGTATTTT.

V usage is TRBV4-1 and J usage is TRBJ2-3, with 7 bases identical to TRBD2. The germline V gene has CDR1 MGHRA and CDR2 YSYEKL. This CDR3 has 16 amino acids. Trimming took 3 bases from V and 2 from J; bases not matched to a gene: 8. In nucleotides, the CDR3 is TGCGCCAGCAGCCATCCCGAGCGGGATTACACAGATACGCAGTATTTT. Protein product: CASSHPERDYTDTQYF.

This clone was picked up a small number of times. CDR3 residues: CASSVRGDRQPQHF. The CDR3 DNA reads as TGTGCCAGCAGCGTCCGCGGGGACAGACAGCCCCAGCATTTT. V is TRBV9 and J is TRBJ1-5; 7 nucleotides agree with TRBD1. The CDR3 totals 14 residues. Trimming took 2 bases from V and 7 from J; bases not matched to a gene: 6. Germline loops: CDR1 SGDLS, CDR2 YYNGEE. Variable domain in full (rest from reference TRBV9 and TRBJ1-5): DSGVTQTPKHLITATGQRVTLRCSPRSGDLSVYWYQQSLDQGLQFLIQYYNGEERAKGNILERFSAQQFPDLHSELNLSSLELGDSALYFCASSVRGDRQPQHFGDGTRLSIL.

The gene calls are TRBV4-3 and TRBJ1-5; 7 bases fit TRBD1. V was clipped by 0 bases and J by 5 bases; unmatched bases: 4. The CDR3 extends over 15 amino acids. Germline assignment: CDR1 LGHNA and CDR2 YSLEER. The CDR3, as DNA: TGCGCCAGCAGCCAAGATGGCGGGACAGATCAGCCCCAGCATTTT. Protein sequence: CASSQDGGTDQPQHF.

The J gene is TRBJ2-6, the V gene TRBV13; D not certain. CDR3 length: 16 residues. Trimming left V 2 bases short and J 7 bases short, with 15 bases between. Germline values: CDR1 PRHDT, CDR2 FYEKMQ (reference sequence). CDR3 coding DNA: TGTGCCAGCAGCTTATCCGGTAGATCTCGCGCCAACGTCCTGACTTTC. Its protein product is CASSLSGRSRANVLTF.

This clone was detected only once. This rearrangement joins TRBV7-3 to TRBJ2-2, with D tentatively TRBD2 (5 bases). The CDR3 consists of 14 residues. CDR1 is SGHTA, CDR2 FQGTGA, per germline. V shed 2 bases and J shed 3 bases, with 7 bases lying between them. CDR3: CASSLHGDTGELFF. The CDR3 DNA sequence: TGTGCCAGCAGCTTACACGGGGACACCGGGGAGCTGTTTTTT.

The chain carries TRBV5-1 and TRBJ2-7; possibly TRBD2 for D (6 bases). Germline V CDR1 and CDR2: SGHRS, YFSETQ. The CDR3 extends over 15 amino acids. The ends were cut back, 0 bases at V and 2 bases at J, with 12 bases in the middle. The CDR3 coding sequence is TGCGCCAGCAGCTTGGAGGGCGGGGCGCCCTACGAGCAGTACTTC. Amino acids: CASSLEGGAPYEQYF.